Following are 15 T cell receptor beta chains from one sample sequenced in a study of T cell repertoires in cytomegalovirus infection. TCRdb re-derived calls from the reads in MiXCR, one entry per CDR3 protein. Seen here are a few hundred thousand distinct CDR3 sequences, less than 25% observed once, and the top ten hold about 21%. Which antigens these TCRs recognize remains unknown. Source: cultured PBMCs, taken from culture after CMV antigen stimulation. The receptor source for this set is a human donor in good health (CMV status not recorded). Some clones in this sample may be carry-over from other donors' samples.

The chain joins TRBV7-2 to TRBJ1-3, with 7 positions matching TRBD1. The junction had 13 bases not matched to a gene; V was cut back by 5 bases and J by 6 bases. The CDR3 runs 16 residues. Germline V CDR1 and CDR2: SGHTA, FQGNSA. In DNA, the CDR3 is TGTGCCAGCAGCGCTAACTACAGGGGCCTGGCAAACACCATATATTTT. Its protein is CASSANYRGLANTIYF.

This clonotype appeared many times. The chain recombines TRBV6-5 with TRBJ1-2, with TRBD1 matching over 8 bases. Germline CDR1 is MNHEY and CDR2 is SVGAGI. The CDR3 contains 17 residues. The V segment lost 2 bases and the J segment 2 bases; nucleotides outside the gene matches: 10. The CDR3 sequence is CASSYLNPGQGNYGYTF. CDR3 coding DNA: TGTGCCAGCAGTTACCTTAACCCCGGACAGGGAAACTATGGCTACACCTTC.

This clonotype was observed many times. This chain joins TRBV11-1 and TRBJ2-1, with D unclear. CDR1 is SGHAT, CDR2 FQDESV, per germline (reference sequence). V lost 2 bases and J lost 10, with 6 bases in between. This CDR3 comprises 11 residues. In DNA, the CDR3 is TGTGCCAGCAGCTTACCTGGAGAGCAGTTCTTC. Its translation: CASSLPGEQFF. The entire variable domain, with the rest obtained from reference TRBV11-1 and TRBJ2-1, is as follows: EAEVAQSPRYKITEKSQAVAFWCDPISGHATLYWYRQILGQGPELLVQFQDESVVDDSQLPKDRFSAERLKGVDSTLKIQPAELGDSAMYLCASSLPGEQFFGPGTRLTVL.

The J gene is TRBJ2-1, the V gene TRBV24-1; possibly TRBD2 for D (6 bases). Trimming removed 3 bases at V and 5 bases at J, with 13 bases between. CDR3 size: 15 residues. In germline, CDR1 is KGHDR, CDR2 SFDVKD. The CDR3 region is CATSDTGTGNNEQFF. In nucleotides, the CDR3 is TGTGCCACCAGTGATACCGGGACTGGGAACAATGAGCAGTTCTTC.

J is TRBJ2-3 and V is TRBV20-1, with 14 bases identical to TRBD2. CDR1 is DFQATT and CDR2 is SNEGSKA in the germline V gene (reference sequence). The trim removed 6 bases at V and 6 bases at J, leaving 14 bases unmatched. This CDR3 comprises 17 residues. The CDR3 here is CSAKGPMGLAGDDTQYF. The CDR3 DNA follows: TGCAGTGCCAAAGGCCCTATGGGACTAGCGGGAGACGATACGCAGTATTTT.

In regard to this clonotype: This may be a read error, as it is one base from a much larger clone. The genes are TRBV10-3 and TRBJ1-2; 7 positions agree with TRBD1. Trimming cost V 6 bases and J 3 bases; bases outside gene matches: 1. The germline gives CDR1 ENHRY, CDR2 SYGVKD. There are 12 residues in the CDR3. CDR3 in DNA: TGTGCCATCAGCGGACAGGACTATGGCTACACCTTC. Translating gives CAISGQDYGYTF.

This clonotype has just a few counts. The chain employs TRBV12-3 or TRBV12-4 and TRBJ2-7, with unresolved D. The CDR3 sequence is 15 residues long. Trimming removed 2 bases from V and 3 bases from J, with 14 bases in between. In DNA, the CDR3 is TGTGCCAGCAGTTTAAGACGGTCTCCTGACTACGAGCAGTACTTC. Its translation: CASSLRRSPDYEQYF.

CDR3 amino acids: CATGDYPKNEQFF. The CDR3 DNA follows: TGTGCCACCGGGGACTACCCTAAGAATGAGCAGTTCTTC. J is TRBJ2-1 and V is TRBV15; 7 nucleotides agree with TRBD2. Per the germline V gene, CDR1 is LNHNV and CDR2 is YYDKDF (reference sequence). J gave up 7 bases and V 8 bases, and 8 bases lay outside the gene matches. The CDR3 is 13 residues long.

J is TRBJ1-5 and V is TRBV19; no reliable D call. Germline loops: CDR1 LNHDA, CDR2 SQIVND (reference sequence). The V end was cut by 5 bases, the J end by 2 bases, with 16 bases between. The CDR3 is made up of 16 amino acids. In DNA form, the CDR3 reads TGTGCCAGTAGTGGAAGAGGTAGGACCGGCAATCAGCCCCAGCATTTT. Translated, it gives CASSGRGRTGNQPQHF.

This clonotype was recorded many times. The chain combines TRBV28 with TRBJ2-7; 9 nucleotides align to TRBD2. V shed 4 bases, J shed 2 bases, and the junction held 12 bases outside the gene matches. CDR3 length: 17 residues. Per germline, CDR1 MDHEN and CDR2 SYDVKM. In nucleotides, the CDR3 is TGTGCCAGCAGTTCCATTGACCGACTAGCGGAAACCTACGAGCAGTACTTC. It yields the protein CASSSIDRLAETYEQYF.

This clonotype was counted between two and nine times. V is TRBV29-1 and J is TRBJ2-4; TRBD1 is a possible D gene (6 bases). Germline loops: CDR1 SQVTM, CDR2 ANQGSEA. V lost 0 bases and J 6 bases, leaving 21 bases between the germline ends. The CDR3 contains 17 residues. The CDR3 nucleotides are TGCAGCGTTGAAGAGGGGGCTGCGGGTCACTGGGGAAACATTCAGTACTTC. Amino acid sequence: CSVEEGAAGHWGNIQYF.

The rearrangement links TRBV4-2 to TRBJ1-1, with a possible D match to TRBD1 (5 bases). The CDR3 runs to 15 residues. Trimming took off 2 bases at V and 4 bases at J, with 14 bases between the two ends. The germline gives CDR1 LGHNA, CDR2 YNFKEQ. CDR3: CASSQLSQGSTEAFF. In nucleotides, the CDR3 is TGTGCCAGCAGCCAATTAAGCCAGGGATCCACTGAAGCTTTCTTT.

The V gene is TRBV11-1, the J gene TRBJ2-1, with D perhaps matching TRBD1 (6 bases). Germline CDR1 and CDR2: SGHAT and FQDESV (reference sequence). V shed 5 bases and J shed 3 bases, with 11 bases lying between them. This CDR3 comprises 14 residues. CDR3 bases: TGTGCCAGCAGCCCACAGGGCTTCTACAATGAGCAGTTCTTC. Translating gives CASSPQGFYNEQFF.

The chain carries TRBV30 and TRBJ2-7; no firm D call. The CDR3 covers 13 residues. Germline CDR1 is GTSNPN and CDR2 is SVGIG (reference sequence). V shed 4 bases and J shed 2 bases, with 12 bases lying between them. CDR3 nucleotides: TGTGCCTGGATTCCCAGGATTCCCTACGAGCAGTACTTC. This translates into CAWIPRIPYEQYF.

CDR3 DNA sequence: TGTGCCAGCAGTTTATTTCCGGGAGTGACTTTAGTGGATGAGCAGTTCTTC. It yields the protein CASSLFPGVTLVDEQFF. The chain recombines TRBV27 with TRBJ2-1; a weak D match, TRBD2 (6 bases). The V end was cut by 1 base, the J end by 8 bases, with 21 bases between. CDR1 and CDR2 (germline): MNHEY, SMNVEV (reference sequence). CDR3 length equals 17 residues.